The present T cell receptor beta chain was sequenced within a study of regulatory T cells in long-lasting Graves disease. Background on the study: Graves' patients diagnosed newly had used antithyroid drugs under 3 months. General study points: Sharing of public clonotypes was greater in persistent patients (about 2,700) than in new patients (roughly 1,000). The sample size was small, and this may have reduced accuracy.

CDR1 and CDR2 (germline): KGHSH, LQKENI. This CDR3 comprises 12 residues. Arm-PCR with iRepertoire HTBI primers amplified the CDR3 regions for these TCR beta libraries. TCRdb redid the calling of the multiplex PCR reads with MiXCR, one entry per CDR3 protein. The table shows about 530,000 distinct CDR3 sequences, with around 15% occurring only once. Details on this clonotype: Its antigen is not identified. Compared with germline, one end of the junction differs, possibly owing to a read error.

Time point of the sample: newly diagnosed GD, antithyroid drugs for less than 3 months. After RNA was extracted from PBMCs, the TCR library was made from it. The same specimen was also included in a second study, on T cells in Graves' hyperthyroidism and ophthalmopathy. In that study: In making diagnoses, clinical symptoms, serum thyroxine and TRAb, thyroid ultrasound and orbital computed tomography were all used.

The receptor was isolated from a woman aged 35-65 years with Graves disease. The specimen was peripheral blood mononuclear cells (PBMCs), collected at new diagnosis, from a patient treated with antithyroid drugs. The chain joins TRBV18 to TRBJ2-7; D gene unclear. The CDR3 sequence is CASPPEIYEQYF. CDR3 coding DNA: TGTGCCAGCCCACCCGAAATCTACGAGCAGTACTTC. Supplemented by reference TRBV18 and TRBJ2-7, the full variable domain reads NAGVMQNPRHLVRRRGQEARLRCSPMKGHSHVYWYRQLPEEGLKFMVYLQKENIIDESGMPKERFSAEFPKEGPSILRIQQVVRGDSAAYFCASPPEIYEQYFGPGTRLTVT.